A single sample gave rise to the 21 T cell receptor beta chains below, sequenced in a study of blood T cell repertoires in COVID-19. This table comes from immunoSEQ multiplex PCR, and its TCRdb copy is limited to in-frame clones, with some not included. The data show hundreds of thousands of clones, 83% seen once. Sequenced sample: peripheral blood. The receptors here all came from a middle-aged woman with active or convalescent COVID-19.

The rearrangement uses TRBV6-5 and TRBJ1-2; D unclear. This CDR3 contains 11 residues. Trimming cost V 8 bases and J 0 bases, with 4 bases left between them. Germline V lookup: CDR1 MNHEY, CDR2 SVGAGI. The CDR3 DNA is TGTGCCAGCGCGGCTAACTATGGCTACACCTTC. It specifies CASAANYGYTF.

This clone was seen a single time. The chain carries TRBV11-2 and TRBJ2-3; 7 bases map to TRBD2. With 5 bases clipped from V and 6 bases from J, the junction kept 8 bases outside the gene matches. The germline V gene encodes CDR1 SGHAT and CDR2 FQNNGV. CDR3 length equals 14 residues. CDR3 sequence: CASSPGLVSDTQYF. The CDR3 coding sequence is TGTGCCAGCAGCCCCGGACTAGTTTCCGATACGCAGTATTTT.

In DNA, the CDR3 is TGTGCCAGCACCTCGGCGGGGGGATATGAAAAACTGTTTTTT. Amino acid sequence: CASTSAGGYEKLFF. The J gene is TRBJ1-4, the V gene TRBV6-5; a possible D gene is TRBD1 (5 bases). The germline gives CDR1 MNHEY, CDR2 SVGAGI. The CDR3 length is 14 residues. Trimming cost V 7 bases and J 6 bases, with 15 bases left between them.

The chain recombines TRBV21-1 with TRBJ2-5; the table's D gene call, TRBD2, was not cross checked with the DNA. TRBV21-1 corresponds to a pseudogene. The CDR3 loop spans 20 amino acids. The CDR3 DNA sequence: TGTGCCAGCAGCAGAAGCGCCCTTCTTTGGGTAGCGGGAGGCGGAGAGACCCAGTACTTC. This gives the protein CASSRSALLWVAGGGETQYF.

The rearrangement joins TRBV29-1 to TRBJ2-2; 7 bases align to TRBD2. Germline CDR1 SQVTM, CDR2 ANQGSEA. J lost 5 bases, V lost 7 bases, and 10 bases had no gene match. This CDR3 region has 14 residues. The CDR3 DNA follows: TGCAGCGCTATCCTAAGGGGAGGGACCGGGGAGCTGTTTTTT. Amino acids: CSAILRGGTGELFF.

The V call is TRBV7-8, the J call TRBJ1-5; D call uncertain. From germline, CDR1 is SGHVS and CDR2 FQNEAQ. Trimming took off 5 bases at V and 1 base at J, with 15 bases between the two ends. This CDR3 comprises 16 residues. The CDR3 nucleotides read TGTGCCAGCAGCACGGGCCCGGAGCGGAGCAATCAGCCCCAGCATTTT. Its translation: CASSTGPERSNQPQHF.

The V and J genes are TRBV30 and TRBJ2-3; 8 bases fit TRBD2. With V trimmed by 0 bases and J by 5 bases, 7 bases remained unmatched. CDR1 is GTSNPN and CDR2 is SVGIG in the germline V gene (reference sequence). This CDR3 comprises 15 residues. The CDR3 DNA is TGTGCCTGGAGTGTAGGCTCGCGGGGGGTAGATACGCAGTATTTT. As protein: CAWSVGSRGVDTQYF.

This chain uses TRBV7-2 with TRBJ2-1, with D hard to call. Trimming left V 6 bases short and J 8 bases short, with 8 bases between. The germline V gene encodes CDR1 SGHTA and CDR2 FQGNSA. The length of the CDR3 is 11 residues. The CDR3 here is CASRRRDEQFF. The CDR3 region has the DNA TGTGCCAGCAGGCGCCGTGATGAGCAGTTCTTC.

On this clone: Other DNA sequences in the same sample also yield this CDR3. DNA of the CDR3: TGCGCCAGCAGCTTGGCGGGAAGGGCTGGAAACACCATATATTTT. Protein sequence: CASSLAGRAGNTIYF. V usage is TRBV5-1 and J usage is TRBJ1-3; D unresolved. V dropped 0 bases and J dropped 2 bases, with 9 bases sitting between them. The CDR3 has 15 amino acids. The germline V gene has CDR1 SGHRS and CDR2 YFSETQ. The full variable domain, completed using reference TRBV5-1 and TRBJ1-3, is KAGVTQTPRYLIKTRGQQVTLSCSPISGHRSVSWYQQTPGQGLQFLFEYFSETQRNKGNFPGRFSGRQFSNSRSEMNVSTLELGDSALYLCASSLAGRAGNTIYFGEGSWLTVV.

This clone was seen only once. The V gene is TRBV19, the J gene TRBJ1-5, with D tentatively TRBD1 (6 bases). The V gene lost 5 bases and the J gene lost 0 bases, with 11 bases spanning the gap. Germline V gives CDR1 LNHDA, CDR2 SQIVND (reference sequence). CDR3 length: 15 amino acids. In DNA, the CDR3 is TGTGCCAGTAGTGGCCGACAGGATAGCAATCAGCCCCAGCATTTT. This gives the protein CASSGRQDSNQPQHF.

A few counts support this clone. The rearrangement links TRBV19 to TRBJ1-6, with D possibly matching TRBD1 (6 bases). The ends were cut back, 8 bases at V and 10 bases at J, with 18 bases in the middle. The length of the CDR3 is 14 residues. CDR1 and CDR2 from the germline V gene are LNHDA and SQIVND (reference sequence). The CDR3 bases are TGTGCCAGTTCATCAGGGGCGAAGGAATCACCCCTCCACTTT. As protein: CASSSGAKESPLHF.

The chain joins TRBV29-1 to TRBJ2-3, with a weak D call TRBD2 (6 bases). The CDR3 extends over 15 amino acids. With 6 bases removed from V and 2 bases from J, the gap between germline ends came to 18 bases. Germline CDR1 reads SQVTM; CDR2 reads ANQGSEA. DNA of the CDR3: TGCAGCGTCGCCGCCGGACTATTGAACACAGATACGCAGTATTTT. Protein: CSVAAGLLNTDTQYF.

The chain combines TRBV3-1 (or the pseudogene TRBV3-2) with TRBJ2-1; maybe TRBD1 (6 bases). Germline lookup yields CDR1 LGHDT and CDR2 YNNKEL (reference sequence). The CDR3 covers 17 residues. V was trimmed by 0 bases and J by 2 bases, leaving 14 bases between them. The CDR3 nucleotides read TGTGCCAGCAGCCAAGATCTTTTCACAGGGCCCTACAATGAGCAGTTCTTC. This gives the protein CASSQDLFTGPYNEQFF.

The chain has TRBV27 and TRBJ2-7, with D possibly matching TRBD1 (6 bases). V was clipped by 6 bases and J by 5 bases, with 20 bases between them. Germline-derived CDR1 and CDR2 are MNHEY and SMNVEV (reference sequence). The CDR3 is 15 amino acids. CDR3 sequence: CASRRGTTYGDEQYF. The CDR3 DNA is TGTGCCAGCAGGAGGGGGACAACCTACGGGGACGAGCAGTACTTC.

The J gene is TRBJ1-2, the V gene TRBV12-3 or TRBV12-4; D is perhaps TRBD1 (5 bases). This CDR3 has 12 amino acids. The V end lost 5 bases, the J end lost 7 bases, and 11 bases lay between the germline ends. The DNA of the CDR3 is TGTGCCAGCAGTATCTCAGGGCTTGGCTACACCTTC. It is translated as CASSISGLGYTF.

V and J are TRBV12-2 and TRBJ1-4. TRBV12-2 is marked as a pseudogene. The CDR3 has 20 residues. CDR3 protein: CASRLTPGFRVRTTNEKLFF. In DNA, the CDR3 is TGTGCAAGTCGCTTAACCCCGGGATTTCGTGTTCGGACAACTAATGAAAAACTGTTTTTT.

The chain has TRBV19 and TRBJ1-5; D perhaps matches TRBD1 (5 bases). V was shortened by 8 bases and J by 4 bases, with 15 bases between the two germline ends. The CDR3 loop spans 14 amino acids. CDR1 LNHDA and CDR2 SQIVND come from the germline V gene (reference sequence). CDR3 nucleotides: TGTGCCAGTGGGGCCGGGGGACCTAATCAGCCCCAGCATTTT. Residues: CASGAGGPNQPQHF.

The chain's CDR3 is CASSISGQGNTEAFF. The DNA of the CDR3 is TGTGCCAGTAGTATTTCAGGACAGGGAAACACTGAAGCTTTCTTT. The V and J genes are TRBV19 and TRBJ1-1, with 8 bases that match TRBD1. This CDR3 is built from 15 residues. J gave up 2 bases and V 3 bases, and 5 bases lay outside the gene matches. Looked up from germline, CDR1 is LNHDA and CDR2 is SQIVND (reference sequence). The full variable domain, with the rest looked up from reference TRBV19 and TRBJ1-1, is DGGITQSPKYLFRKEGQNVTLSCEQNLNHDAMYWYRQDPGQGLRLIYYSQIVNDFQKGDIAEGYSVSREKKESFPLTVTSAQKNPTAFYLCASSISGQGNTEAFFGQGTRLTVV.

The chain uses TRBV6-5 and TRBJ2-7; TRBD1 matches 10 bases. Trimming took 5 bases from V and 7 from J; bases not matched to a gene: 11. The length of the CDR3 is 15 residues. Germline V gene sequence: CDR1 MNHEY, CDR2 SVGAGI. The CDR3 nucleotides are TGTGCCAGCAGTACCCGAGGACAGGGGGGAGGGGAGCAGTACTTC. It specifies CASSTRGQGGGEQYF.

V gene TRBV19 combines with J gene TRBJ1-2, with D unresolved. Trimming cost V 3 bases and J 0 bases, with 8 bases left between them. The V gene's germline CDR1 is LNHDA and CDR2 SQIVND (reference sequence). The CDR3 loop spans 14 amino acids. Here the CDR3 reads CASSIAIANYGYTF. CDR3 bases: TGTGCCAGTAGTATCGCCATAGCTAACTATGGCTACACCTTC.

V usage is TRBV2 and J usage is TRBJ1-5; no clear D. V dropped 6 bases and J dropped 3 bases, with 9 bases sitting between them. The germline V gene has CDR1 SNHLY and CDR2 FYNNEI. CDR3 length equals 13 residues. CDR3 loop: CASSPEDNQPQHF. Here the CDR3 DNA reads TGTGCCAGCAGCCCGGAGGACAATCAGCCCCAGCATTTT. Full variable domain (remainder filled in from reference TRBV2 and TRBJ1-5): EPEVTQTPSHQVTQMGQEVILRCVPISNHLYFYWYRQILGQKVEFLVSFYNNEISEKSEIFDDQFSVERPDGSNFTLKIRSTKLEDSAMYFCASSPEDNQPQHFGDGTRLSIL.